This entry is about one T cell receptor beta chain. This sample is drawn from a study of T cells in tuberculosis. The repertoire was sequenced with immunoSEQ multiplex PCR; TCRdb's copy has only in-frame clones and lacks some. Of fewer than 35,000 clones listed, about 95% are singletons. Tuberculin skin test and IGRA determined adolescents' latent tuberculosis status at entry. The CDR3 runs 16 residues. Germline V gene lookup returns CDR1 SEHNR and CDR2 FQNEAQ (reference sequence). V was shortened by 1 base and J by 3 bases, with 12 bases between the two germline ends. V and J are TRBV7-9 and TRBJ1-4; unclear D gene. Sequenced: PBMCs. The source is a donor aged 10 to 29 with latent tuberculosis or without tuberculosis infection. The CDR3 spells CASSLVRVGSNEKLFF. CDR3 nucleotides: TGTGCCAGCAGCTTAGTGAGAGTCGGGTCTAATGAAAAACTGTTTTTT. Complete variable domain (other parts from reference TRBV7-9 and TRBJ1-4): DTGVSQNPRHKITKRGQNVTFRCDPISEHNRLYWYRQTLGQGPEFLTYFQNEAQLEKSRLLSDRFSAERPKGSFSTLEIQRTEQGDSAMYLCASSLVRVGSNEKLFFGSGTQLSVL.